Listed below are T cell receptor beta chains from one sample, sequenced in a study of cytomegalovirus exposure and HLA in healthy donors. Libraries were prepared by immunoSEQ multiplex PCR; TCRdb keeps only in-frame clonotypes and omits some of them. The repertoire consists of tens of thousands of clones, with roughly 74% occurring once and the leading ten covering about 2.2%. The sequencing sample was made of PBMCs. The receptors originated from a man between 35 and 55 years old in good health and CMV-seronegative. Each CDR3 is given with its conserved first and last residue. D genes are given only for firm matches. Clone size appears in some rows only: once, few, many, or a class for an expanded clone.

TRBV10-3	TRBJ2-5	NA	NA	TGTGCCATCAGTGGACCCGGGACACAAGAGACCCAGTACTTC	CAISGPGTQETQYF
TRBV6-1	TRBJ2-3	TRBD2	NA	TGTGCCAGCAGGAGACCGGGACTAGAGACAGATACGCAGTATTTT	CASRRPGLETDTQYF
TRBV30	TRBJ2-7	NA	NA	TGTGCCTGGAGTGTAGAGCCATCCTACGAGCAGTACTTC	CAWSVEPSYEQYF
TRBV19	TRBJ2-1	NA	NA	TGTGCCAGTATGGGCAGGGAAGGTGAGGATGAGCAGTTCTTC	CASMGREGEDEQFF
TRBV11-3	TRBJ1-2	TRBD1	NA	TGTGCCAGCAGCTTACCCGGGACAGGGTCGGGCTACACCTTC	CASSLPGTGSGYTF
TRBV12-5	TRBJ2-5	NA	NA	TGTGCTAGTGGTTTGGCCCGGGACTTCCAAGAGACCCAGTACTTC	CASGLARDFQETQYF
TRBV7-7	TRBJ2-5	TRBD2	NA	TGTGCTAGCAGCTGGGGGACTAGGGCGGAGACCCAGTACTTC	CASSWGTRAETQYF
TRBV6-4	TRBJ2-1	NA	NA	TGTGCCAGCAGTGACTTTACAGACAATGAGCAGTTCTTC	CASSDFTDNEQFF
TRBV12-5	TRBJ1-1	TRBD1	NA	TGTGCTAGTGGCGAGGGGGGACAGGGGAACACTGAAGCTTTCTTT	CASGEGGQGNTEAFF
TRBV7-2	TRBJ1-2	NA	NA	TGTGCCAGCAGCCACCCCCGAGGCTGGAGGGAAGCTAACTATGGCTACACCTTC	CASSHPRGWREANYGYTF
TRBV18	TRBJ2-7	TRBD1	NA	TGTGCCAGCTCACCGGGACAGGGTGTCTACGAGCAGTACTTC	CASSPGQGVYEQYF
TRBV7-9	TRBJ1-4	NA	NA	TGTGCCAGCAGCTTAGGAGGGGGAAAACTGTTTTTT	CASSLGGGKLFF
TRBV19	TRBJ2-2	NA	NA	TGTGCCAGTAAGAGAACCGGGGAGCTGTTTTTT	CASKRTGELFF
TRBV30	TRBJ2-7	NA	NA	TGTGCCTGGAGTGTTAGAAGAGGCAGGGAATCCTACGAGCAGTACTTC	CAWSVRRGRESYEQYF
TRBV27	TRBJ1-6	TRBD1	NA	TGTGCCAGCAGTCCAACCGACAGGGGGCAAAATTCACCCCTCCACTTT	CASSPTDRGQNSPLHF
TRBV5-1	TRBJ2-3	TRBD2	NA	TGCGCCAGCAGCTGGGGACTAGCGGGGGCGCTTCTGAATAATACAGATACGCAGTATTTT	CASSWGLAGALLNNTDTQYF
TRBV28	TRBJ1-4	NA	few	TGTGCCAGCAGTCAGGCCGAAAAACTGTTTTTT	CASSQAEKLFF
TRBV27	TRBJ1-5	NA	NA	TGTGCCAGCAGTTTTTCGGGGATCAATCAGCCCCAGCATTTT	CASSFSGINQPQHF
TRBV7-9	TRBJ2-5	TRBD2	many	TGTGCCAGCAGCTTATTCGGCGGGGGACTACAAGAGACCCAGTACTTC	CASSLFGGGLQETQYF
TRBV29-1	TRBJ1-2	TRBD1	few	TGCAGCGTTGCGAGGACAGGGGTCCTCTATGGCTACACCTTC	CSVARTGVLYGYTF
TRBV10-2	TRBJ1-2	NA	NA	TGCGCCAGCAGGTCAGGGGTCGATGGCTACACCTTC	CASRSGVDGYTF
TRBV18	TRBJ2-1	TRBD2	NA	TGTGCCAGCTCACCGCCCCTAGCGGGCCACAATGAGCAGTTCTTC	CASSPPLAGHNEQFF
TRBV4-1	TRBJ2-1	NA	NA	TGCGCCAGCAGCCAAGGGGTGGCGGACTACTCCTACAATGAGCAGTTCTTC	CASSQGVADYSYNEQFF
TRBV6-5	TRBJ1-4	NA	NA	TGTGCCAGCAGGCGTGGCAGGTCTTCCAGTGAAAAACTGTTTTTT	CASRRGRSSSEKLFF